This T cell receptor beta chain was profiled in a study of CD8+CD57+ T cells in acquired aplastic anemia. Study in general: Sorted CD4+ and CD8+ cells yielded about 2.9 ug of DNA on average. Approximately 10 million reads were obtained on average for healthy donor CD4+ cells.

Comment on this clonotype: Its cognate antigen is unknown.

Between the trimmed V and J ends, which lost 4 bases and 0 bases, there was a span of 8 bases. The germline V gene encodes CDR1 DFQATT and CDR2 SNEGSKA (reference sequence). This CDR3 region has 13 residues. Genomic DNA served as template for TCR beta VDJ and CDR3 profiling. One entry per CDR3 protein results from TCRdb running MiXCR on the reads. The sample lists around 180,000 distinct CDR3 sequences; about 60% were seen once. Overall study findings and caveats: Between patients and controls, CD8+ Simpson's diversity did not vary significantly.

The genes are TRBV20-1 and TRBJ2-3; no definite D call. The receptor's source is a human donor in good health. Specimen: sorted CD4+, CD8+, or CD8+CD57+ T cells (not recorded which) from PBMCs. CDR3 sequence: CSAKGYSTDTQYF. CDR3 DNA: TGCAGTGCTAAGGGCTATAGCACAGATACGCAGTATTTT.